One T cell receptor beta chain is described in this entry. Profiled with immunoSEQ multiplex PCR; TCRdb holds only in-frame clones, not every one. The sample records about 82,000 clones, more than 85% being singletons. The data were taken from a study of OX40 agonist ivuxolimab in advanced cancers. Germline V CDR1 and CDR2: SNHLY, FYNNEI. The CDR3 extends over 14 amino acids. The V end lost 4 bases, the J end lost 4 bases, and 10 bases lay between the germline ends. This chain joins TRBV2 and TRBJ2-2, with D maybe TRBD2 (6 bases). The sequence derives from an adult with an advanced solid tumor such as melanoma, head and neck, liver or kidney cancer. The material was CD4+ or CD8+ T cells sorted from blood, obtained in a trial of the OX40 agonist ivuxolimab. The CDR3 is CASSAREVTGELFF. The CDR3 DNA is TGTGCCAGCAGTGCAAGGGAGGTCACCGGGGAGCTGTTTTTT.